This T cell receptor beta chain was documented in a study of blood T cell repertoires in COVID-19. Turning to the study itself: Samples came from the United States, Italy and Spain, spanning acute and convalescent COVID-19. PBMCs, B-cell-depleted T cells, or T cells provided the cDNA or gDNA that made up the material.

In the authors' methods: From reference gene primer amplification, estimates of nucleated cell counts were derived. TCRdb's copy holds only in-frame clones and misses some; the assay was immunoSEQ multiplex PCR. V and J calls and clone size are copied from that table; D and trimming were computed from the DNA. The profile shows approximately 160,000 clones, under 85% of them singletons. Per germline, CDR1 LNHDA and CDR2 SQIVND (reference sequence). This CDR3 is 17 amino acids long. The V and J genes are TRBV19 and TRBJ2-5; possible D gene TRBD2, 7 bases. This receptor was taken from a man aged 65 to 79 who had recovered from COVID-19. Material: peripheral blood. The CDR3 loop reads CALGQREEGGYQETQYF. The CDR3, as DNA: TGTGCTCTAGGCCAGCGGGAAGAAGGGGGGTACCAAGAGACCCAGTACTTC.